This section outlines one T cell receptor (beta chain) sequence together with its context. This entry comes from a study of OX40 agonist ivuxolimab in advanced cancers. About the study: Every 2 weeks, patients got intravenous ivuxolimab at one of six dose levels (0.01-10 mg/kg). Patients with hepatocellular carcinoma, melanoma, renal cell or head and neck cancer made up the dose-escalation patients. Three individuals attained partial responses, comprising one hepatocellular carcinoma case and two cutaneous melanoma cases.

Blood specimens came from baseline, cycle 4 day 1, and cycle 7 day 1. CDR1 is SGHRS and CDR2 is YFSETQ in the germline V gene. V was clipped by 0 bases and J by 2 bases; unmatched bases: 7. The CDR3 length is 17 residues. The assay was immunoSEQ multiplex PCR, and TCRdb's table has in-frame clones only and misses some. The sample has about 49,000 clones, 85% seen once. The TCR comes from an adult with an advanced solid tumor such as melanoma, head and neck, liver or kidney cancer. Sample: CD4+ or CD8+ T cells sorted from blood, taken in a trial of the OX40 agonist ivuxolimab. The J gene is TRBJ2-3, the V gene TRBV5-1; 9 positions match TRBD2. The CDR3 reads CASSLDPSGGHTDTQYF. CDR3 DNA sequence: TGCGCCAGCAGCTTGGATCCGAGCGGGGGGCACACAGATACGCAGTATTTT.